The rows below give T cell receptor beta chains drawn from one sample of a study of OX40 agonist ivuxolimab in advanced cancers. TCRdb keeps only in-frame clones here, not all; method: immunoSEQ multiplex PCR. The sample lists about 50,000 clones; roughly 91% were seen once. The material was CD4+ or CD8+ T cells sorted from blood, obtained in a trial of the OX40 agonist ivuxolimab. The receptor source for this set is an adult with an advanced solid tumor such as melanoma, head and neck, liver or kidney cancer. Each CDR3 is given with its conserved first and last residue. D genes are given only for firm matches. Clone size, where shown, is once, few, many, or a class for clones that have expanded.

NA	TRBV7-9	NA	TRBJ2-3	TGTGCCAGCAGCCTATTGCGAGGGCATGATACGCAGTATTTT	CASSLLRGHDTQYF
NA	TRBV13	NA	TRBJ2-1	TGTGCCAGCAGCTTAGGCAGTCTAGAGGGGTACAATGAGCAGTTCTTC	CASSLGSLEGYNEQFF
NA	TRBV29-1	NA	TRBJ2-1	TGCAGCTGCATCCCCGGGAACAATGAGCAGTTCTTC	CSCIPGNNEQFF
NA	TRBV7-6	NA	TRBJ2-7	TGTGCCAGCAGCTTGGGTTCCTACGAGCAGTACTTC	CASSLGSYEQYF
TRBD2	TRBV19	NA	TRBJ2-7	TGTGCCAGTAGTATGGGGCCTAGCGGAACCTACGAGCAGTACTTC	CASSMGPSGTYEQYF
NA	TRBV15	NA	TRBJ2-7	TGTGCCACCAGCAGTACGCAGGGGCTAAAGCGCTTCTACGAGCAGTACTTC	CATSSTQGLKRFYEQYF
TRBD2	TRBV4-3	NA	TRBJ2-1	TGCGCCAGCAGCCAAGGTCAGAGGCGACTAGCGGGAGCCGGGTCCTACAATGAGCAGTTCTTC	CASSQGQRRLAGAGSYNEQFF
TRBD2	TRBV5-4	NA	TRBJ2-1	TGTGCCAGCAGCTTGGGGGGACTAGCGAGTCACGGGGAGTACAATGAGCAGTTCTTC	CASSLGGLASHGEYNEQFF
TRBD1	TRBV14	NA	TRBJ2-4	TGTGCCAGCAGCCAAGATCCCCGTCGGACAGGGGCGGCCAAAAACATTCAGTACTTC	CASSQDPRRTGAAKNIQYF
NA	TRBV5-5	NA	TRBJ2-7	TGTGCCAGCAGCTTGGAACCAGGAGGGTACGAGCAGTACTTC	CASSLEPGGYEQYF
TRBD1	TRBV4-3	NA	TRBJ1-6	TGCGCCAGCAGCCCCGGACAGGGGAATTCACCCCTCCACTTT	CASSPGQGNSPLHF
TRBD2	TRBV6-1	NA	TRBJ2-3	TGTGCCAGCAGTGACCTTCGACTAGCGGGAGGCACAGATACGCAGTATTTT	CASSDLRLAGGTDTQYF
NA	TRBV4-3	NA	TRBJ1-2	TGCGCCAGCAGCCCCTTATCGGGCAGGGCGGACGGCTACACCTTC	CASSPLSGRADGYTF
NA	TRBV9	NA	TRBJ2-1	TGTGCCAGCAGCGTAGGGGGGGGCGGAGTAGGGGAGGAGCAGTTCTTC	CASSVGGGGVGEEQFF
NA	TRBV5-1	NA	TRBJ2-7	TGCGCCAGCAGCTTGGCGGACACACACTACGAGCAGTACTTC	CASSLADTHYEQYF
NA	TRBV2	NA	TRBJ2-7	TGTGCCAGCAGTGCCGCTGCGGACAGCTCGTTC	CASSAAADSSF
NA	TRBV10-3	once	TRBJ2-3	TGTGCCATCAGTGATCATCTAGGGGAAGAAAGCACAGATACGCAGTATTTT	CAISDHLGEESTDTQYF
NA	TRBV6-5	NA	TRBJ1-1	TGTGCCAGCAGTTACTACGGGGGCATTGAAGCTTTCTTT	CASSYYGGIEAFF
TRBD2	TRBV4-3	NA	TRBJ2-3	TGCGCCAGCAGCCAGGCACTAGCGGGAGTCGCTACGCAGTATTTT	CASSQALAGVATQYF
TRBD2	TRBV9	NA	TRBJ2-1	TGTGCCAGCAGCCCCCGACTAGCGTACAATGAGCAGTTCTTC	CASSPRLAYNEQFF
NA	TRBV7-2	NA	TRBJ1-2	TGTGCCAGCAGCTTAGGTATGAGCTACACCTTC	CASSLGMSYTF
NA	TRBV28	NA	TRBJ2-5	TGTGCCAGCAGACACTGGGACGGCCAAGAGACCCAGTACTTC	CASRHWDGQETQYF
TRBD2	TRBV19	few	TRBJ2-1	TGTGCCAGTAGTCTCGCGCTAGCGGGCTACAATGAGCAGTTCTTC	CASSLALAGYNEQFF
NA	TRBV27	NA	TRBJ2-3	TGTGCCAGCAGTTCCATCACAGATACGCAGTATTTT	CASSSITDTQYF
NA	TRBV28	NA	TRBJ2-7	TGTGCCAGCAGAAACAGCCGACTAGACAGGGGAGGGTCCTACGAGCAGTACTTC	CASRNSRLDRGGSYEQYF
NA	TRBV27	NA	TRBJ2-1	TGTGCCAGCCGGAGAGTCACCTGGGAGGAGCAGTTCTTC	CASRRVTWEEQFF
NA	TRBV21-1	NA	TRBJ2-3	TGTGCCAGCAGCTCCTCCCTGGGGTCGGGAGGGCCTAAAGATACGCAGTATTTT	CASSSSLGSGGPKDTQYF
TRBD1	TRBV27	few	TRBJ2-7	TGTGCCAGCAGTACTCGGGACAGGGGGACGTACTACGAGCAGTACTTC	CASSTRDRGTYYEQYF
TRBD2	TRBV28	NA	TRBJ2-1	TGTGCCAGCACCGGGGGACTAGCGGGTTACAATGAGCAGTTCTTC	CASTGGLAGYNEQFF
NA	TRBV6-5	once	TRBJ2-7	TGTGCCAGCAGCGCAAACCCATACTACGAGCAGTACTTC	CASSANPYYEQYF
TRBD1	TRBV27	NA	TRBJ1-5	TGTGCCAGCAGTTCCCTACAGGGGGCGAATCAGCCCCAGCATTTT	CASSSLQGANQPQHF
TRBD1	TRBV15	NA	TRBJ1-5	TGTGCCACCAGCAAAGACAGGGCTAATCAGCCCCAGCATTTT	CATSKDRANQPQHF
TRBD1	TRBV6-6	NA	TRBJ1-5	TGTGCCAGCAGTTACGACAGGGGAAGGAGCAATCAGCCCCAGCATTTT	CASSYDRGRSNQPQHF
NA	TRBV5-1	NA	TRBJ2-7	TGCGCCAGCAGCTCCGCCTACGAGCAGTACTTC	CASSSAYEQYF
TRBD2	TRBV7-8	few	TRBJ2-7	TGTGCCAGCAGCTTAGCTCGCGGTGTAGGGGAGGGGAATACTTACGAGCAGTACTTC	CASSLARGVGEGNTYEQYF
TRBD1	TRBV27	NA	TRBJ2-1	TGTGCCAGCAGTCCTGGGACAGGGGGGACCTACAATGAGCAGTTCTTC	CASSPGTGGTYNEQFF
NA	TRBV29-1	NA	TRBJ1-2	TGCAGCGTCGGGGCACGGACAATCCCACTTAACTATGGCTACACCTTC	CSVGARTIPLNYGYTF
NA	TRBV19	NA	TRBJ2-1	TGTGCCAGTAGTATTGTTCCTAGCGTATCCTACAATGAGCAGTTCTTC	CASSIVPSVSYNEQFF
TRBD2	TRBV19	NA	TRBJ2-3	TGTGCCACCGCCTGGGGAGCGGGAGGGATAGATACGCAGTATTTT	CATAWGAGGIDTQYF
NA	TRBV28	NA	TRBJ2-7	TGTGCCAGCGCATCCCCGGGATACGAGCAGTACTTC	CASASPGYEQYF
NA	TRBV2	NA	TRBJ1-5	TGTGCCAGCAGTGAAGCGGCCCCACTTCTGAAAGGGACTCAGGGTCAGCCCCAGCATTTT	CASSEAAPLLKGTQGQPQHF
NA	TRBV19	once	TRBJ2-2	TGTGCCAGTAGTATCCCTAGCGAAAACACCGGGGAGCTGTTTTTT	CASSIPSENTGELFF
TRBD2	TRBV27	once	TRBJ2-1	TGTGCCAGCACGGGAGGTTACAATGAGCAGTTCTTC	CASTGGYNEQFF
NA	TRBV7-8	NA	TRBJ2-2	TGTGCCAGCACCTCAGAGCGGTACCTCGGGGCAGCCGGGGAGCTGTTTTTT	CASTSERYLGAAGELFF
NA	TRBV5-8	NA	TRBJ2-7	TGTGCCAGCAGCTTCTCCGGGAAATGGTACGAGCAGTACTTC	CASSFSGKWYEQYF
NA	TRBV9	NA	TRBJ2-7	TGTGCCAGCAGCGCCCCAGACGGAAACTCCTACGAGCAGTACTTC	CASSAPDGNSYEQYF
NA	TRBV7-2	NA	TRBJ2-3	TGTGCCAGCAGCCGCCCCGTCACAGATACGCAGTATTTT	CASSRPVTDTQYF
TRBD2	TRBV5-6	NA	TRBJ2-7	TGTGCCAGTAGGACTAGCGGTTCTTACGAGCAGTACTTC	CASRTSGSYEQYF
TRBD2	TRBV27	NA	TRBJ2-1	TGTGCCAGCAGTTTACTTCCGGGAGGGCCGGGGGTATATGAGCAGTTCTTC	CASSLLPGGPGVYEQFF
NA	TRBV21-1	NA	TRBJ2-7	TGTGCCAGCAGGCCCCTTCGGACAGGGGATCTCTTTGCGGGAAGTGACTACGAGCAGTACTTC	CASRPLRTGDLFAGSDYEQYF
NA	TRBV19	NA	TRBJ1-5	TGTGCCAGTAGTGGGGGTGGGCAGCCCCAGCATTTT	CASSGGGQPQHF
NA	TRBV27	NA	TRBJ1-5	TGTGCCAGCAGTCTCGACAGAGGCAATCAGCCCCAGCATTTT	CASSLDRGNQPQHF
TRBD2	TRBV9	NA	TRBJ2-7	TGTGCCAGCAGCGTAGGCGGGAGGGCCAACGAGCAGTACTTC	CASSVGGRANEQYF
NA	TRBV29-1	NA	TRBJ2-5	TGCAGCGTCCCTCTGGCGGGCAACGAGACCCAGTACTTC	CSVPLAGNETQYF
NA	TRBV27	NA	TRBJ1-3	TGTGCCAGCATGGAAAGAACTTACTCTGGAAACACCATATATTTT	CASMERTYSGNTIYF
TRBD1	TRBV10-2	NA	TRBJ2-5	TGCGCCAGCAGACATGGGGGACAGGGGGCGATGGAGACCCAGTACTTC	CASRHGGQGAMETQYF
NA	TRBV9	NA	TRBJ1-1	TGTGCCAGCAGCGTAGGAGGGATGAACACTGAAGCTTTCTTT	CASSVGGMNTEAFF
TRBD1	TRBV10-1	NA	TRBJ2-7	TGCGCCAGCAGTACAGGGGGCTCTTTCTACGAGCAGTACTTC	CASSTGGSFYEQYF
TRBD2	TRBV11-3	NA	TRBJ2-1	TGTGCCAGCAGCGGGCATGGGGAGGGGCGGACCTACAATGAGCAGTTCTTC	CASSGHGEGRTYNEQFF